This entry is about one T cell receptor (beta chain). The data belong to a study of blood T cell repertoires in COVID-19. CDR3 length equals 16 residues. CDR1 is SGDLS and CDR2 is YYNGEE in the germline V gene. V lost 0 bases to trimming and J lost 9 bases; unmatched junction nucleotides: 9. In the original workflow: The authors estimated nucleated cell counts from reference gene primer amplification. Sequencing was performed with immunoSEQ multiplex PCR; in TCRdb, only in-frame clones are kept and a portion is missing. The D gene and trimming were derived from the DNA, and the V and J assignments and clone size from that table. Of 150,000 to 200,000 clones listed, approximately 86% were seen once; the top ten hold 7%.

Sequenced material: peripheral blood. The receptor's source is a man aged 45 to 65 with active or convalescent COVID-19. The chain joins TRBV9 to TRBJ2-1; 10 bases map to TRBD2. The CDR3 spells CASSVDPSGRAGEQFF. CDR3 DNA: TGTGCCAGCAGCGTAGATCCCAGCGGGAGGGCCGGTGAGCAGTTCTTC.